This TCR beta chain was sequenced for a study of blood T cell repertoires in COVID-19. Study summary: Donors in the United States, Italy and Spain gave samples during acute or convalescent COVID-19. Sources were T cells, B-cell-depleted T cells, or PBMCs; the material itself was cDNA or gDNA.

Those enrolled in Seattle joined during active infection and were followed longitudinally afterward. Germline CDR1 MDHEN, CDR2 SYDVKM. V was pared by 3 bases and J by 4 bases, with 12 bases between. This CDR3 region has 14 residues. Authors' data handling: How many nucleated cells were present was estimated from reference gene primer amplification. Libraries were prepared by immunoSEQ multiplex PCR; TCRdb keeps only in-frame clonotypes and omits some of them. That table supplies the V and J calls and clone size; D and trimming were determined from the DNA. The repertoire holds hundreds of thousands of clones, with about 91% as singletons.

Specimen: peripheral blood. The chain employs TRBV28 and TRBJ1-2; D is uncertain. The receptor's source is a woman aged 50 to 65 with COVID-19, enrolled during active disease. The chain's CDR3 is CASSLVRRGYGYTF. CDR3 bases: TGTGCCAGCAGTTTGGTGAGGAGAGGCTATGGCTACACCTTC.